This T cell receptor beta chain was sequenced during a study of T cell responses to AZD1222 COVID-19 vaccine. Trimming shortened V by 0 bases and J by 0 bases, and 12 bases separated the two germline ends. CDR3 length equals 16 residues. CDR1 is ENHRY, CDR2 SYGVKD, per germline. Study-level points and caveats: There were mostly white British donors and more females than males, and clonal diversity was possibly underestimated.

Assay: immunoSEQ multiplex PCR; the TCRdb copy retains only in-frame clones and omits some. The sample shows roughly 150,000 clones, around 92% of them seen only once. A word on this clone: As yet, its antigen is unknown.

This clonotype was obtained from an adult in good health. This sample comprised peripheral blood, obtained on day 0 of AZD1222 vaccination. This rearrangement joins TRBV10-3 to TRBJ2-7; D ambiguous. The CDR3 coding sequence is TGTGCCATCAGTGAGTCTAGGGCCTCCAGCTCCTACGAGCAGTACTTC. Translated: CAISESRASSSYEQYF.